This is a list of T cell receptor beta chains from one sample in a study of radiotherapy plus CTLA-4 blockade in lung cancer. Measured with immunoSEQ multiplex PCR; TCRdb has only the in-frame clones, and not every one. Among around 44,000 clones listed, 60% to 80% were seen once. The sample was peripheral blood, taken from a patient treated with radiotherapy plus ipilimumab. These receptors all stem from a human donor with non-small cell lung cancer whose response to radiotherapy plus ipilimumab could not be evaluated. CDR3s include the opening cysteine and the closing phenylalanine or tryptophan. A D gene is named only where the DNA matches it firmly. Not every row has a clone size; where given, it reads once, few, many or a size class.

j_gene	v_gene	abundance	d_gene	CDR3nt	CDR3aa
TRBJ1-3	TRBV9	-	TRBD1	TGTGCCAGCAGCACCTCGGGACAGAGTGGAAACACCATATATTTT	CASSTSGQSGNTIYF
TRBJ2-2	TRBV5-1	few	-	TGCGCCAGCAGCTCAGGAACCTCTCAGGGGACCGGGGAGCTGTTTTTT	CASSSGTSQGTGELFF
TRBJ1-1	TRBV7-2	few	-	TGTGCCAGCAGCATCGGACAGAACACTGAAGCTTTCTTT	CASSIGQNTEAFF
TRBJ1-1	TRBV5-1	-	-	TGCGCCAGCAGCTTGAACATCTTGTTAACTGAAGCTTTCTTT	CASSLNILLTEAFF
TRBJ1-4	TRBV30	few	TRBD1	TGTGCCTGGAGTTTTCGACAGGGAACTAATGAAAAACTGTTTTTT	CAWSFRQGTNEKLFF
TRBJ1-4	TRBV5-1	-	TRBD1	TGCGCCAGCAGCTTAACCGGGACAGACGAAAAACTGTTTTTT	CASSLTGTDEKLFF
TRBJ1-3	TRBV7-3	-	TRBD1	TGTGCCAGCAGCCAGGACAGGGGGCTAGGAAACACCATATATTTT	CASSQDRGLGNTIYF
TRBJ2-7	TRBV18	few	-	TGTGCCAGCTCACCGAACGCGGGGCCTACCTACGAGCAGTACTTC	CASSPNAGPTYEQYF
TRBJ1-5	TRBV4-2	-	TRBD1	TGTGCCAGCAGCCAAGGAGCAGGGGGTCAGCCCCAGCATTTT	CASSQGAGGQPQHF
TRBJ1-1	TRBV28	-	-	TGTGCCGGGGGGGGGTTACCGAACACTGAAGCTTTCTTT	CAGGGLPNTEAFF
TRBJ2-7	TRBV18	-	-	TGTGCCAGCTCACCCCCCGGGATCTCCTACGAGCAGTACTTC	CASSPPGISYEQYF
TRBJ1-2	TRBV6-6	-	-	TGTGCCAGCAACCCCCGGGGGGCAGGGGATAGTGGCTACACCTTC	CASNPRGAGDSGYTF
TRBJ2-1	TRBV11-1	-	TRBD2	TGTGCCAGCAGCCGGCTAGCGGGAGGAACCTACTCCTACAATGAGCAGTTCTTC	CASSRLAGGTYSYNEQFF
TRBJ2-7	TRBV5-6	-	TRBD1	TGTGCCAGCAGCTTCACGGACAGGATCTACGAGCAGTACTTC	CASSFTDRIYEQYF
TRBJ1-1	TRBV5-6	-	TRBD1	TGTGCCAGCAGTTCGAGGGACAGACCGAACACTGAAGCTTTCTTT	CASSSRDRPNTEAFF
TRBJ2-3	TRBV19	-	TRBD1	TGTGCCAGTAGACCACCGGGACAGGGGACAGATACGCAGTATTTT	CASRPPGQGTDTQYF
TRBJ2-7	TRBV19	few	-	TGTGCCAGTCGAGGCGGAACCTACGAGCAGTACTTC	CASRGGTYEQYF
TRBJ2-2	TRBV11-3	-	-	TGTGCCAGCAGTCCGACAGTTAACACCGGGGAGCTGTTTTTT	CASSPTVNTGELFF
TRBJ2-3	TRBV2	few	-	TGTGCCAGCAGTGAAGTGAGAGGAGTAGATACGCAGTATTTT	CASSEVRGVDTQYF
TRBJ2-7	TRBV4-1	-	TRBD1	TGCGCCAGCAGCCAACTGGACAGGGGCTTGGACGAGCAGTACTTC	CASSQLDRGLDEQYF
TRBJ1-1	TRBV7-2	-	-	TGTGCCAGCAGCTTAGTCAGGGGAGAAACTGAAGCTTTCTTT	CASSLVRGETEAFF
TRBJ2-5	TRBV7-2	-	TRBD1	TGTGCCAGCAACAATGACAGGGCGGAGGAGACCCAGTACTTC	CASNNDRAEETQYF
TRBJ2-2	TRBV14	-	TRBD1	TGTGCCAGCAGCCGACAGGGCACCGGGGAGCTGTTTTTT	CASSRQGTGELFF